Listed below are T cell receptor beta chains from one sample, sequenced in a study of blood T cell repertoires in COVID-19. The assay was immunoSEQ multiplex PCR, and TCRdb's table has in-frame clones only and misses some. The data contain 150,000 to 200,000 clones, around 86% of them singletons. Sequencing was carried out using peripheral blood. Every receptor here comes from a man aged 50 or older with active or convalescent COVID-19. CDR3s include the opening cysteine and the closing phenylalanine or tryptophan. D genes are given only for firm matches. A row's size may be missing; if present it is once, few, many or a size class.

J | D | size | V | DNA | CDR3
TRBJ2-6 | . | . | TRBV21-1 | TGTGCCAGCGCCTCGACAGGCTACCCTGGGGCCAACGTCCTGACTTTC | CASASTGYPGANVLTF
TRBJ2-2 | TRBD1 | few | TRBV11-3 | TGTGCCAGCAGCTACGGGGGGACAGGGGGCACCGGGGAGCTGTTTTTT | CASSYGGTGGTGELFF
TRBJ1-1 | . | few | TRBV5-6 | TGTGCCAGCAGCTTGCCCCCCCTACCCCATTTGTTGAACACTGAAGCTTTCTTT | CASSLPPLPHLLNTEAFF
TRBJ2-6 | . | . | TRBV19 | TGTGCCAGTAGACCAAGTGACTCCACTGGGGCCAACGTCCTGACTTTC | CASRPSDSTGANVLTF
TRBJ1-1 | . | . | TRBV12-3/TRBV12-4 | TGTGCCAGCAGTTTAACGGGTGAGACTGAAGCTTTCTTT | CASSLTGETEAFF
TRBJ2-1 | TRBD2 | . | TRBV6-5 | TGTGCCAGCAGTTACATTAGGCTAGCGGGGGGAAATGAGCAGTTCTTC | CASSYIRLAGGNEQFF
TRBJ2-7 | . | . | TRBV18 | TGTGCCAGCTCACCACCGGCGGGGTTCCCTAGCTACGAGCAGTACTTC | CASSPPAGFPSYEQYF
TRBJ1-1 | . | . | TRBV18 | TGTGCCAGCTCACCGTCCGGGGGCACTGAAGCTTTCTTT | CASSPSGGTEAFF
TRBJ2-1 | . | . | TRBV4-1 | TGCGCCAGCAGCCAAGTACCGGACAGTAGTTACAATGAGCAGTTCTTC | CASSQVPDSSYNEQFF
TRBJ1-2 | TRBD1 | . | TRBV29-1 | TGCAGCGTGGAGGCCGGGACAGGGGGCGATGGCTACACCTTC | CSVEAGTGGDGYTF
TRBJ2-1 | TRBD2 | . | TRBV9 | TGTGCCAGCAGCGCTTTCGGGACTAGCTATGAGCAGTTCTTC | CASSAFGTSYEQFF
TRBJ2-7 | . | . | TRBV30 | TGTGCCTGGACCCGGGGACACGAGGTATACTACGAGCAGTACTTC | CAWTRGHEVYYEQYF
TRBJ2-1 | TRBD2 | . | TRBV15 | TGTGCCACCCAGCGGGGGGGGAATGAGCAGTTCTTC | CATQRGGNEQFF
TRBJ2-5 | TRBD2 | . | TRBV7-2 | TGTGCCAGCAAAGCGGGGGGGCCTGCGACCCAGTACTTC | CASKAGGPATQYF
TRBJ2-3 | . | . | TRBV12-3/TRBV12-4 | TGTGCCAGCAGTTTCCAGGGAACAGATACGCAGTATTTT | CASSFQGTDTQYF
TRBJ2-1 | . | . | TRBV11-1 | TGTGCCAGCAGCCCGGGATTGGGGAATGAGCAGTTCTTC | CASSPGLGNEQFF
TRBJ1-1 | . | . | TRBV9 | TGTGCCAGCAGCGTAGGGCAGGGCAACACTGAAGCTTTCTTT | CASSVGQGNTEAFF
TRBJ1-4 | TRBD1 | . | TRBV6-6 | TGTGCCAGCAGTTCTCAGGGGGCAACTAATGAAAAACTGTTTTTT | CASSSQGATNEKLFF
TRBJ2-2 | TRBD1 | . | TRBV10-1 | TGCGCCAGCAGTCCCGGGACAGGGAGATCCGGGGAGCTGTTTTTT | CASSPGTGRSGELFF